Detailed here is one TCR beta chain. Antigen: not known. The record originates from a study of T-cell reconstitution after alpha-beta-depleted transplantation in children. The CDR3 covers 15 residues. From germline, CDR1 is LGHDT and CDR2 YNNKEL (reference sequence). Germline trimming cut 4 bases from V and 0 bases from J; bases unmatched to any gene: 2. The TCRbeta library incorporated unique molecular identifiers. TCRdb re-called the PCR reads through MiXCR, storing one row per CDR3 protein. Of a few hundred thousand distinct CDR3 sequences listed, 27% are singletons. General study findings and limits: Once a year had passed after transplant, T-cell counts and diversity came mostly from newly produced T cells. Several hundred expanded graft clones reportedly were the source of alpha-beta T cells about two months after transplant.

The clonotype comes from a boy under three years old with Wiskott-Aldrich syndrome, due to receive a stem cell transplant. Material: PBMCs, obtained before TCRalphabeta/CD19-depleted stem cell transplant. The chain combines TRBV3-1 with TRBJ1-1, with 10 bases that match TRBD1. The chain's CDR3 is CASSPGQGVNTEAFF. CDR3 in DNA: TGTGCCAGCAGCCCTGGACAGGGGGTGAACACTGAAGCTTTCTTT.